This T cell receptor (beta chain) emerged from a study of blood T cell repertoires in COVID-19. Looking at the study overall: T cells, B-cell-depleted T cells, or PBMCs supplied cDNA or gDNA.

CDR1 and CDR2 from the germline V gene are SGHKS and YYEKEE (reference sequence). The CDR3 loop spans 16 amino acids. V was pared by 2 bases and J by 0 bases, with 13 bases between. Profiling relied on immunoSEQ multiplex PCR, and the TCRdb table lists in-frame clones only, not all of them. The table lists tens of thousands of clones, 80% to 90% of them singletons. This TCR derives from a human donor in a cohort sampled during active COVID-19. The sequenced material came from peripheral blood. V gene TRBV5-5 combines with J gene TRBJ2-3; D gene unclear. CDR3 region: CASSLDTFSSTDTQYF. The CDR3 DNA reads TGTGCCAGCAGCTTAGACACTTTCTCTAGCACAGATACGCAGTATTTT.